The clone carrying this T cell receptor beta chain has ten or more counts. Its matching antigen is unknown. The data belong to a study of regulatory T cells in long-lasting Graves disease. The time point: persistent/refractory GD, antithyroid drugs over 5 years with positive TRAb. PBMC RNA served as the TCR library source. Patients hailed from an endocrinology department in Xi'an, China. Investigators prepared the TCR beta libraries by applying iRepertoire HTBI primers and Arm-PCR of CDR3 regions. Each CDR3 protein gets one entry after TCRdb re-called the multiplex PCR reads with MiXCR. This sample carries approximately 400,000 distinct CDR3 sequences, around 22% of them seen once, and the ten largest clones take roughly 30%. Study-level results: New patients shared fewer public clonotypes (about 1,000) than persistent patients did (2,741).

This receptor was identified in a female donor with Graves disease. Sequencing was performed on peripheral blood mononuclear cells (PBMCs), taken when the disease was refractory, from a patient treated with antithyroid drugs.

CDR3 region: CASSPFASGQETQYF. The CDR3 DNA is TGTGCCAGCTCACCATTTGCTAGCGGTCAAGAGACCCAGTACTTC. The V and J genes are TRBV18 and TRBJ2-5; 7 positions match TRBD2. V shed 2 bases, J shed 2 bases, and the junction held 5 bases outside the gene matches. The CDR3 consists of 15 residues. The germline V gene encodes CDR1 KGHSH and CDR2 LQKENI.